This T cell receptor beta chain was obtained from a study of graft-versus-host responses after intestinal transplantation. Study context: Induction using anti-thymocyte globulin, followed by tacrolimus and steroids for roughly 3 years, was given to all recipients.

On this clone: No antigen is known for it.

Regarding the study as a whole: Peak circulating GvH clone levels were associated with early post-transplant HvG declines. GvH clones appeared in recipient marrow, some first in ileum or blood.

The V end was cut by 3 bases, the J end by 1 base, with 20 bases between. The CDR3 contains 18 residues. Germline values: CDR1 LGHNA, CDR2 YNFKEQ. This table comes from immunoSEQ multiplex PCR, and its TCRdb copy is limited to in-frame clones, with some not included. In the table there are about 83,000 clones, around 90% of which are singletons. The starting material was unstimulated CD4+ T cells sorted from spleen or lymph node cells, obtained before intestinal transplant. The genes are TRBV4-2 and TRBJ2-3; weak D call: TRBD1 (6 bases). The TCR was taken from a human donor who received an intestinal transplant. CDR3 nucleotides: TGTGCCAGCAGCCAGGTAACGACAGGCCTAAGGGGCACAGATACGCAGTATTTT. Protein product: CASSQVTTGLRGTDTQYF.